The entry that follows covers one T cell receptor (beta chain) sequence. In its sample, this clone was seen once. Its antigen specificity is not known. No clone much larger than this one lies a single base away; base qualities are absent. The data belong to a study of T cell responses to AZD1222 COVID-19 vaccine (dated by TCRdb to the early 2020s). In the study overall: A total of 233 trial participants underwent TCR sequencing, of whom roughly 210 had received two doses of AZD1222 and about 26 had received two doses of the MenACWY control vaccine. Trial participants were enrolled by age into 18-55, 56-69 and 70-plus year subgroups, with roughly 160, 29 and 62 TCR-sequenced participants respectively.

The CDR3 runs 13 amino acids, cysteine and phenylalanine included. Here the CDR3 DNA is all that survives: 39 bases in frame from base 1. Germline trimming amounts to 3 bases on V and 4 bases on J, with 3 as the count of junction bases outside the gene matches. From a lookup of the germline V gene, CDR1 and CDR2 are SQVTM and ANQGSEA. The CDR3 regions of human TCRbeta chains were subjected to immunosequencing. As for the original processing: TCRs in the repertoires were compared against a reference library of SARS-CoV-2-specific TCRs that had been generated with the MIRA antigen-specificity platform. Breadth was defined as the fraction of unique TCRs that were SARS-CoV-2-associated, and depth was defined as the fraction of total T cells that were SARS-CoV-2-associated. Using the MIRA data, every spike-specific TCR was mapped to the spike region that the TCR reacted to and assigned to either a CD4 or a CD8 class. Log10-transformed breadth and depth values were compared by one-way ANOVA with Sidak's multiple comparisons tests. Here the immuneACCESS table is served through TCRdb, limited to in-frame sequences with V and J called. Missing clones are a known gap in these copies; in checked studies unresolved V genes cover under half, and the rest lacks a known reason. Clone size and the V and J calls come from that table; the DNA yielded D and trimming. The sample table shows roughly 120,000 clones, and 80% to 95% are seen once. The top ten clones comprise 6% to 9% of the sample.

The sample's time point, from its label and the paper: about 28 days (+/-7) after the second vaccine dose. AZD1222 recipients given second doses at about 4 weeks or at about 12 weeks were pooled, since spike-specific TCR depth and breadth were not found to differ between the two schedules. Vaccinee samples came from UK trials COV001 and COV002, including a single-blind randomized controlled phase 2/3 trial of AZD1222 (ChAdOx1 nCoV-19) in healthy adults. For TCRbeta chain sequencing, PBMC samples were collected from trial participants at day 0 and at day 28 after the second dose. Here is what the overall study found, with its caveats: Because no day 14 peak-response samples were available, the repertoires could be characterized only after the peak T cell response. The whole spike protein was spanned by vaccine-associated CD4 TCRs, and dominant responses were seen in regions 160-218 and 743-854. Participants were mostly white British and included more females than males, and it was suggested by the authors that clonal diversity may have been underestimated. Reportedly, close to half of the unique spike-specific TCRs recognized epitopes lying outside the regions that are mutated in the B.1.351 and B.1.1.7 variants. Only five to seven AZD1222 recipients were SARS-CoV-2 seropositive at baseline, limiting conclusions about previously exposed vaccinees. In the small 56-69-year group, the increase in depth fell short of significance, most likely because of low power. After two AZD1222 doses, both the breadth and the depth of spike-specific TCRs were significantly higher than at day 0 and than in MenACWY recipients.

Recombination connected TRBV29-1 to TRBJ1-2; TRBD1 aligns with 9 central bases. This clonotype was obtained from an adult who received the AZD1222 COVID-19 vaccine. The source material was peripheral blood, sampled 28 days after the second AZD1222 dose. In nucleotides, the sequence is TGCAGCGTTGAGGGGACAGGGCCCTATGGCTACACCTTC. Its protein reads: CSVEGTGPYGYTF.